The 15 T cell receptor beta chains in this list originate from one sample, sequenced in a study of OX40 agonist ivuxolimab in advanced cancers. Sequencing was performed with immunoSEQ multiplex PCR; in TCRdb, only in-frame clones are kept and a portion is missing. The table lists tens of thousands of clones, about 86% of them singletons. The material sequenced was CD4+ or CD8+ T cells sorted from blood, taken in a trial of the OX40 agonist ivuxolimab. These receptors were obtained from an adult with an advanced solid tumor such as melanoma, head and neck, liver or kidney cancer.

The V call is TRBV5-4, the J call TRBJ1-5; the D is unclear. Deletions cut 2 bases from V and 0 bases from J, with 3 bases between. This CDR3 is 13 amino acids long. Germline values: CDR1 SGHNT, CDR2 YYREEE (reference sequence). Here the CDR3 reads CASSFGSNQPQHF. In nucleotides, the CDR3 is TGTGCCAGCAGCTTCGGTAGCAATCAGCCCCAGCATTTT. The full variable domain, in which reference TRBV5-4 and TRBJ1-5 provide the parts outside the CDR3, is ETGVTQSPTHLIKTRGQQVTLRCSSQSGHNTVSWYQQALGQGPQFIFQYYREEENGRGNFPPRFSGLQFPNYSSELNVNALELDDSALYLCASSFGSNQPQHFGDGTRLSIL.

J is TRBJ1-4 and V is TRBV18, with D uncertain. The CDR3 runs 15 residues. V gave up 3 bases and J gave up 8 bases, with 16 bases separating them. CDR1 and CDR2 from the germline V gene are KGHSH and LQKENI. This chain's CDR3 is CASSPRVPPEEKLFF. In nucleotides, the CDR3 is TGTGCCAGCTCACCGCGCGTCCCGCCGGAGGAAAAACTGTTTTTT.

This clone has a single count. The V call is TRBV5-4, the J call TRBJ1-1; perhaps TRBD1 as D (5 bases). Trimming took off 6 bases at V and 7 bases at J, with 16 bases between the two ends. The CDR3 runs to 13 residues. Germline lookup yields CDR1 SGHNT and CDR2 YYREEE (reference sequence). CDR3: CASTRGSPYEAFF. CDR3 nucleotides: TGTGCCAGCACCCGGGGGTCACCATATGAAGCTTTCTTT.

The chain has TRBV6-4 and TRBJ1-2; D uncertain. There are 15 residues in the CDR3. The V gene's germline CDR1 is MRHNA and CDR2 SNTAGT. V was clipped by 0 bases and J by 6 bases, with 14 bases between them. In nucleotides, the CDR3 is TGTGCCAGCAGTGACTCAATATCCGGGTTGGATGGCTACACCTTC. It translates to CASSDSISGLDGYTF.

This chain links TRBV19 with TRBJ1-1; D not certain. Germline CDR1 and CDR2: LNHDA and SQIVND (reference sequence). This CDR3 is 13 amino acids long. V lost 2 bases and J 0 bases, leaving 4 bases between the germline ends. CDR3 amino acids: CASSISVNTEAFF. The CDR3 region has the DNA TGTGCCAGTAGTATAAGTGTGAACACTGAAGCTTTCTTT.

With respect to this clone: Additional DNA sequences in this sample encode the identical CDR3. In nucleotides, the CDR3 is TGTGCCAGCAGCTTAGGGACAGGGCGAGAAAAACTGTTTTTT. Encoded protein: CASSLGTGREKLFF. The chain uses TRBV11-2 and TRBJ1-4, with 8 bases identical to TRBD1. Trimming took 1 base from V and 8 from J; bases not matched to a gene: 3. The germline CDR1 and CDR2 sequences are SGHAT and FQNNGV. This CDR3 is 14 amino acids long.

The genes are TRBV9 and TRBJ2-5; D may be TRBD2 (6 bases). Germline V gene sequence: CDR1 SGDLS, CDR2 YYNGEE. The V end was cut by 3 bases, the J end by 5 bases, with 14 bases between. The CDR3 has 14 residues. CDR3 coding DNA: TGTGCCAGCAGCGCGAGCGGGTGGGGCGAGACCCAGTACTTC. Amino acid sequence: CASSASGWGETQYF.

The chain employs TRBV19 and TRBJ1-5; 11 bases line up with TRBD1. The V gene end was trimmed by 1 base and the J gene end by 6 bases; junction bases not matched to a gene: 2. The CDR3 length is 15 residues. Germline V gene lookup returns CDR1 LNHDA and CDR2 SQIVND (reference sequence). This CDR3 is CASSIGTGGGQPQHF. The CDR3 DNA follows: TGTGCCAGTAGTATAGGGACAGGGGGCGGTCAGCCCCAGCATTTT.

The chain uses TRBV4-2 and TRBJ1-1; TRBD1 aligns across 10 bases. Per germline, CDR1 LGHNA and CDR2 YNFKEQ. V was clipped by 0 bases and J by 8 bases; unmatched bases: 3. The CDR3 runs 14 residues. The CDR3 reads CASSQDPDRGEAFF. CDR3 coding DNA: TGTGCCAGCAGCCAAGACCCGGACAGGGGGGAAGCTTTCTTT.

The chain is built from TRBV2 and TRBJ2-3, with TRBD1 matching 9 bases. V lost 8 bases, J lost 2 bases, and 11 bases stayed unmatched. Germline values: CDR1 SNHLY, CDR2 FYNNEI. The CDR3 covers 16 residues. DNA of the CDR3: TGTGCCAGCGCACAACTCGGGACAGGGTACACAGATACGCAGTATTTT. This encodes CASAQLGTGYTDTQYF.

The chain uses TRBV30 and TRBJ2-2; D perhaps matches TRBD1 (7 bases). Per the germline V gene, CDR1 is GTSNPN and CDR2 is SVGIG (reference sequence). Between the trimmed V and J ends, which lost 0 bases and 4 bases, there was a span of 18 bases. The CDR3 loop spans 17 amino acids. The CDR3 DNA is TGTGCCTGGAGTGTCTTTCGCGGGCAGGGGGGCACCGGGGAGCTGTTTTTT. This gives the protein CAWSVFRGQGGTGELFF.

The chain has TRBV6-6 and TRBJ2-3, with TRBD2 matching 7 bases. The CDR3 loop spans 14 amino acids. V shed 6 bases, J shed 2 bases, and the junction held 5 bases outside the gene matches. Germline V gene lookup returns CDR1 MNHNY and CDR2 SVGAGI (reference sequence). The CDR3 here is CASSAGDYTDTQYF. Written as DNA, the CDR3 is TGTGCCAGCAGCGCGGGGGATTACACAGATACGCAGTATTTT.

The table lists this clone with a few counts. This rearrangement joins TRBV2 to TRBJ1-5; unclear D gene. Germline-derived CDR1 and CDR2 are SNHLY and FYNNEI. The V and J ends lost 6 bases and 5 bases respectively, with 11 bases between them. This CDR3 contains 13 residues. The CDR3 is CASRETTHQPQHF. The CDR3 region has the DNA TGTGCCAGCAGGGAGACCACCCATCAGCCCCAGCATTTT. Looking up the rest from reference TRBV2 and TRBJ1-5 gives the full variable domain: EPEVTQTPSHQVTQMGQEVILRCVPISNHLYFYWYRQILGQKVEFLVSFYNNEISEKSEIFDDQFSVERPDGSNFTLKIRSTKLEDSAMYFCASRETTHQPQHFGDGTRLSIL.

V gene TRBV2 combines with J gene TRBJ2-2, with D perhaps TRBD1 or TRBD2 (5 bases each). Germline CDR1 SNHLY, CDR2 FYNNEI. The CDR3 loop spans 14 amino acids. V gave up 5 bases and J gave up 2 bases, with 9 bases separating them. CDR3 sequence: CASSTRGNTGELFF. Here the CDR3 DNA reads TGTGCCAGCAGTACTAGGGGAAACACCGGGGAGCTGTTTTTT. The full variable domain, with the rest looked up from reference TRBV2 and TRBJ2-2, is EPEVTQTPSHQVTQMGQEVILRCVPISNHLYFYWYRQILGQKVEFLVSFYNNEISEKSEIFDDQFSVERPDGSNFTLKIRSTKLEDSAMYFCASSTRGNTGELFFGEGSRLTVL.

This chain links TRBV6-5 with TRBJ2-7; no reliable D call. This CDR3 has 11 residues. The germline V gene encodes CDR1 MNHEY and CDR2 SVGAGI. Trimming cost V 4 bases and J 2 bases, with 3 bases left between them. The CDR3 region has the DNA TGTGCCAGCAGTTCCACCTACGAGCAGTACTTC. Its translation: CASSSTYEQYF.